The subject of this entry is one T cell receptor beta chain. The CDR3 totals 13 residues. Trimming stripped 0 bases from V and 3 bases from J, with 6 bases between. Per germline, CDR1 SGHRS and CDR2 YFSETQ. TCRdb re-analysed the 5' RACE reads in MiXCR, keeping a single row per CDR3 protein. The sample has tens of thousands of distinct CDR3 sequences, more than 10% seen once; the top ten hold 0.95% to 1.3%. The entry originates in a study of early T cells in non-severe SARS-CoV-2 infection. The gene calls are TRBV5-1 and TRBJ1-2; D is undetermined. Sequenced: whole blood. The source of this sequence is an adult who was a healthcare worker with PCR-confirmed SARS-CoV-2 infection or an uninfected control (not recorded which). The CDR3 protein is CASSLGYDYGYTF. CDR3 DNA sequence: TGCGCCAGCAGCTTGGGGTATGACTATGGCTACACCTTC.